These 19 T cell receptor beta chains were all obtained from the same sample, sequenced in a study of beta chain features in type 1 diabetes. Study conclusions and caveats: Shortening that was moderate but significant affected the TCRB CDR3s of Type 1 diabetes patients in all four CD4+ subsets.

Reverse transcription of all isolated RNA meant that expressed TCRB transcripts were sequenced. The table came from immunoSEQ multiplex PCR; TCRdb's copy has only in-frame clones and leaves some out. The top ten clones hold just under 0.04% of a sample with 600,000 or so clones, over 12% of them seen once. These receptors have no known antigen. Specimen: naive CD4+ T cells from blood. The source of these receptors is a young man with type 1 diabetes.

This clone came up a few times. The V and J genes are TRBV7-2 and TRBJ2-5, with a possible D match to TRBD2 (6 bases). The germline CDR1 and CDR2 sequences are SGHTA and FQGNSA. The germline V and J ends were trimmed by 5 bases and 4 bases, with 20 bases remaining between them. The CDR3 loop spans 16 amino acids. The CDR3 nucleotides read TGTGCCAGCAGCCAGTACAACCCGGGACTTGGAGAGACCCAGTACTTC. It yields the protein CASSQYNPGLGETQYF.

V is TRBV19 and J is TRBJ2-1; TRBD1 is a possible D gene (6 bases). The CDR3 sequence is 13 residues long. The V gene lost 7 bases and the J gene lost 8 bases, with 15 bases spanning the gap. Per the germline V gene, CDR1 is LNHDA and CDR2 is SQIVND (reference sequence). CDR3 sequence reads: CASNDHGGDEQFF. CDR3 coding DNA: TGTGCCAGTAACGACCATGGGGGCGATGAGCAGTTCTTC.

DNA for the CDR3: TGTGCCACCAGCAGAGCGAGAGCTGGAGAGACCCAGTACTTC. Its protein product is CATSRARAGETQYF. This chain uses TRBV15 with TRBJ2-5; D uncertain. V dropped 1 base and J dropped 4 bases, with 10 bases sitting between them. This CDR3 comprises 14 residues. Per germline, CDR1 LNHNV and CDR2 YYDKDF (reference sequence).

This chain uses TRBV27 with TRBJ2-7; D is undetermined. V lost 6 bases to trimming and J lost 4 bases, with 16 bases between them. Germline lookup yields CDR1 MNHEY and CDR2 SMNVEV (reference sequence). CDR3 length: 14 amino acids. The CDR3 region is CASSPYQAEYEQYF. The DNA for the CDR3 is TGTGCCAGCAGCCCTTACCAGGCCGAATACGAGCAGTACTTC.

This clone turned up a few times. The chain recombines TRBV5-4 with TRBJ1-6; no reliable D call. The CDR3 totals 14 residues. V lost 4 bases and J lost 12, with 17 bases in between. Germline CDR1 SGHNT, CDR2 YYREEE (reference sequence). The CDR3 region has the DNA TGTGCCAGCAGCCCTGATAGTGCCCAGGAACCCCTCCACTTT. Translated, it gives CASSPDSAQEPLHF.

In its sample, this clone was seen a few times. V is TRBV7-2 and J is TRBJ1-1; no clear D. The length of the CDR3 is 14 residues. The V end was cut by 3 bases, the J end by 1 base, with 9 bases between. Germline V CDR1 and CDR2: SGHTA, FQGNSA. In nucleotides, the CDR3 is TGTGCCAGCAGCTTCGGGGTTGCGAACACTGAAGCTTTCTTT. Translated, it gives CASSFGVANTEAFF.

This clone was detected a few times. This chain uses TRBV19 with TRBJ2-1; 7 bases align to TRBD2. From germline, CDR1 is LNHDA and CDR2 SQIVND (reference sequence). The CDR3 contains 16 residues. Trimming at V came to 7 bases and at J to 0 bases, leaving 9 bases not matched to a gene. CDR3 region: CASMGGSPSSYNEQFF. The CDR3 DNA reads TGTGCCAGTATGGGCGGGAGTCCCTCCTCCTACAATGAGCAGTTCTTC.

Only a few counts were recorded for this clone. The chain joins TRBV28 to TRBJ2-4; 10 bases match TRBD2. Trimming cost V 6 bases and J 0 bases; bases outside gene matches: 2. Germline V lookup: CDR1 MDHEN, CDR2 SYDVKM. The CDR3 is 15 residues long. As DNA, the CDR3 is TGTGCCAGCAGAGTAGCGGGGGGAGCCAAAAACATTCAGTACTTC. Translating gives CASRVAGGAKNIQYF.

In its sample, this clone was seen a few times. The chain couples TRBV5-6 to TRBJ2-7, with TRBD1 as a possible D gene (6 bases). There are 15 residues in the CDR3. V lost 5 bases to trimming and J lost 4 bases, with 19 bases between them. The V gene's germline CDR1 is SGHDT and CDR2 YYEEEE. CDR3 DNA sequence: TGTGCCAGCAGTTACCGGGACATATCTCGTTACGAGCAGTACTTC. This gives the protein CASSYRDISRYEQYF.

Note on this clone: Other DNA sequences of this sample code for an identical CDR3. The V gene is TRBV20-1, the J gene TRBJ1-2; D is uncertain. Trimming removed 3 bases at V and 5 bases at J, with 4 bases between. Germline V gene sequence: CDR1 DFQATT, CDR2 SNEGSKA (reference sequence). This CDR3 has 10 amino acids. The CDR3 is CSARAYGYTF. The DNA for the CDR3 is TGCAGTGCTAGGGCTTATGGCTACACCTTC.

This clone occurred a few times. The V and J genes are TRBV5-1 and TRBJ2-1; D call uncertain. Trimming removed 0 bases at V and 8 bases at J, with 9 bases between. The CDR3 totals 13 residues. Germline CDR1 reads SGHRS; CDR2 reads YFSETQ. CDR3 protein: CASSLGVAHEQFF. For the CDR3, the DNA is TGCGCCAGCAGCTTGGGGGTAGCCCATGAGCAGTTCTTC.

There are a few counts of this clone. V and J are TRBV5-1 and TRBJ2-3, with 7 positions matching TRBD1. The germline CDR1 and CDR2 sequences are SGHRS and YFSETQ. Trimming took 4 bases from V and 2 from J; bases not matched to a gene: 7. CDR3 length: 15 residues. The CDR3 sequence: CASSRDRPNTDTQYF. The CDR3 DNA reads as TGCGCCAGCAGCCGGGACAGACCTAACACAGATACGCAGTATTTT.

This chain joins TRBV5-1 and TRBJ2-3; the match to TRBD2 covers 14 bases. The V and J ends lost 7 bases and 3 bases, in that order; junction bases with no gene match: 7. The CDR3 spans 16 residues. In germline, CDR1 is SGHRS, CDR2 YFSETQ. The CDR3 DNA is TGCGCCAGCTTACGACTAGCGGGAGGGCCAACAGATACGCAGTATTTT. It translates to CASLRLAGGPTDTQYF.

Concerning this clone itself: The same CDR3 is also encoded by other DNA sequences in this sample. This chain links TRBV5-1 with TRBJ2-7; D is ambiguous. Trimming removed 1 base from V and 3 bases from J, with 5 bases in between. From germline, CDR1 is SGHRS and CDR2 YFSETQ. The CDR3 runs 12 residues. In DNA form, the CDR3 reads TGCGCCAGCAGCTTGACGGACTACGAGCAGTACTTC. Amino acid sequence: CASSLTDYEQYF.

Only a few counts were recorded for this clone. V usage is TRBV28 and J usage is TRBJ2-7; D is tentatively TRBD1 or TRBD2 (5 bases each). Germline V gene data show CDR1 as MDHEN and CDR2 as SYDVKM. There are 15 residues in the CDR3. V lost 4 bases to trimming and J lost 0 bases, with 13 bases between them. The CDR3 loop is CASSYGSGTSYEQYF. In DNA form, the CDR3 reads TGTGCCAGCAGTTACGGGTCAGGGACCTCCTACGAGCAGTACTTC. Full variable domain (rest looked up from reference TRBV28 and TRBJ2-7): DVKVTQSSRYLVKRTGEKVFLECVQDMDHENMFWYRQDPGLGLRLIYFSYDVKMKEKGDIPEGYSVSREKKERFSLILESASTNQTSMYLCASSYGSGTSYEQYFGPGTRLTVT.

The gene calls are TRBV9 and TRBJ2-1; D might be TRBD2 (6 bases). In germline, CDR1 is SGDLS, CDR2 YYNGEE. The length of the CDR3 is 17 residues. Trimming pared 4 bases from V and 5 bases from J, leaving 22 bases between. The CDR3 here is CASSILIAGTADNEQFF. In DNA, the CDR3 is TGTGCCAGCAGCATCTTAATTGCCGGGACTGCGGACAATGAGCAGTTCTTC.

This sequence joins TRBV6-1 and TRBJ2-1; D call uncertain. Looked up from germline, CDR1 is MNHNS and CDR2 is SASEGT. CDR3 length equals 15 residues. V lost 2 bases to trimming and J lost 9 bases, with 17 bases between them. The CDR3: CASSEILGPRSEQFF. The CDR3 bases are TGTGCCAGCAGTGAAATCCTCGGACCTCGGAGTGAGCAGTTCTTC.

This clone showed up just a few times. The CDR3 DNA is TGTGCCAGCAGTTACTCGAGACCCAGCCTCGAATTAGGGGAGCTGTTTTTT. It yields the protein CASSYSRPSLELGELFF. The chain carries TRBV6-7 and TRBJ2-2; D not resolved. TRBV6-7 is reported as an ORF; its role is uncertain. Trimming cost V 0 bases and J 8 bases, with 19 bases left between them. This CDR3 is built from 17 residues.

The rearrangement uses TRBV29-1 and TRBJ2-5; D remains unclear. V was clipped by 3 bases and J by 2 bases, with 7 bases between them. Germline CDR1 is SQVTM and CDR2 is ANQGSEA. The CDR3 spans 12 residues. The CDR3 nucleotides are TGCAGCGTTGACAACGGTCAAGAGACCCAGTACTTC. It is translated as CSVDNGQETQYF.